Below are 12 T cell receptor beta chains sequenced from a single sample in a study of early T cells in non-severe SARS-CoV-2 infection. TCRdb reprocessed the 5' RACE reads via MiXCR and lists one record per CDR3 protein. The sample shows more than 70,000 distinct CDR3 sequences, 10% to 12% of them seen only once. The specimen comprised whole blood, sampled at baseline. These receptors were obtained from an adult who was a healthcare worker with PCR-confirmed SARS-CoV-2 infection or an uninfected control (not recorded which).

This chain connects TRBV25-1 to TRBJ1-1; D gene uncertain. The germline V gene has CDR1 MGHDK and CDR2 SYGVNS. The CDR3 sequence is 13 residues long. Deletions cut 6 bases from V and 7 bases from J, with 15 bases between. The CDR3 DNA reads as TGTGCCAGCAGCGGCCCAGGAGCGGGTGAAGCTTTCTTT. Amino acid sequence: CASSGPGAGEAFF.

This clonotype came up a few times. CDR3 in amino acids: CSVLWESTDTQYF. CDR3 bases: TGCAGCGTTTTATGGGAGAGCACAGATACGCAGTATTTT. This rearrangement joins TRBV29-1 to TRBJ2-3; D is possibly TRBD2 (5 bases). Per germline, CDR1 SQVTM and CDR2 ANQGSEA. The ends were cut back, 5 bases at V and 0 bases at J, with 9 bases in the middle. The CDR3 covers 13 residues.

This clonotype was counted a few times. The chain's CDR3 is CASSPPDYNEQFF. The CDR3 DNA reads TGTGCCAGCAGCCCTCCGGATTACAATGAGCAGTTCTTC. The genes are TRBV5-4 and TRBJ2-1; no clear D. V dropped 4 bases and J dropped 4 bases, with 9 bases sitting between them. This CDR3 spans 13 amino acids. Germline-derived CDR1 and CDR2 are SGHNT and YYREEE (reference sequence). The variable domain in full, with the rest retrieved from reference TRBV5-4 and TRBJ2-1, is ETGVTQSPTHLIKTRGQQVTLRCSSQSGHNTVSWYQQALGQGPQFIFQYYREEENGRGNFPPRFSGLQFPNYSSELNVNALELDDSALYLCASSPPDYNEQFFGPGTRLTVL.

The chain employs TRBV29-1 and TRBJ1-1; 7 nucleotides align to TRBD1. J gave up 0 bases and V 6 bases, and 4 bases lay outside the gene matches. This CDR3 region has 13 residues. Germline V CDR1 and CDR2: SQVTM, ANQGSEA. Here the CDR3 reads CSVAQGVNTEAFF. For the CDR3, the DNA is TGCAGCGTAGCGCAGGGGGTGAACACTGAAGCTTTCTTT. Combining the CDR3 with reference TRBV29-1 and TRBJ1-1 gives the whole variable domain SAVISQKPSRDICQRGTSLTIQCQVDSQVTMMFWYRQQPGQSLTLIATANQGSEATYESGFVIDKFPISRPNLTFSTLTVSNMSPEDSSIYLCSVAQGVNTEAFFGQGTRLTVV.

This chain uses TRBV10-3 with TRBJ2-1; the D call may be TRBD1 or TRBD2 (5 bases each). V lost 3 bases and J lost 1, with 10 bases in between. The CDR3 is 15 residues long. Germline V gives CDR1 ENHRY, CDR2 SYGVKD. The CDR3 DNA sequence: TGTGCCATCAGTGAAGGGACCTCTTCCTACAATGAGCAGTTCTTC. Translation gives CAISEGTSSYNEQFF.

The CDR3, as DNA: TGTGCCAGCAGCCGGGTCGGGGTAACTAACTATGGCTACACCTTC. It codes for CASSRVGVTNYGYTF. This chain uses TRBV12-3 or TRBV12-4 with TRBJ1-2; D is undetermined. The CDR3 runs 15 residues. Trimming pared 6 bases from V and 0 bases from J, leaving 14 bases between.

CDR3 region: CASSFLARALEQFF. In DNA form, the CDR3 reads TGTGCCAGCAGTTTCCTAGCTCGGGCGTTGGAGCAGTTCTTC. This chain uses TRBV12-3 or TRBV12-4 with TRBJ2-1; weak D call: TRBD2 (5 bases). The CDR3 extends over 14 amino acids. V lost 3 bases and J lost 10, with 16 bases in between.

J is TRBJ1-5 and V is TRBV27; D unclear. The CDR3 loop spans 13 amino acids. The ends were cut back, 6 bases at V and 1 base at J, with 7 bases in the middle. The germline V gene has CDR1 MNHEY and CDR2 SMNVEV (reference sequence). The CDR3 reads CASRTYSNQPQHF. The CDR3 DNA follows: TGTGCCAGCAGGACTTACAGCAATCAGCCCCAGCATTTT.

As concerns this clonotype: This CDR3 is missing its conserved last phenylalanine or tryptophan, likely due to a read error. The V gene is TRBV29-1, the J gene TRBJ2-3; D is perhaps TRBD2 (6 bases). The CDR3 sequence is 13 residues long. With 8 bases removed from V and 2 bases from J, the gap between germline ends came to 14 bases. CDR1 SQVTM and CDR2 ANQGSEA come from the germline V gene. As DNA, the CDR3 is TGCAGCTTGGGTGGAGGGTTCACAGATACGCAGTATTTA. It is translated as CSLGGGFTDTQYL.

V usage is TRBV6-5 and J usage is TRBJ2-5; 7 nucleotides match TRBD2. The CDR3 loop spans 15 amino acids. The trim removed 0 bases at V and 4 bases at J, leaving 5 bases unmatched. Germline-derived CDR1 and CDR2 are MNHEY and SVGAGI. For the CDR3, the DNA is TGTGCCAGCAGTTACTCGAGGACTAGGGGAGAGACCCAGTACTTC. This gives the protein CASSYSRTRGETQYF.

This clonotype was picked up many times. J is TRBJ2-7 and V is TRBV6-2 or TRBV6-3; D may be TRBD1 or TRBD2 (6 bases each). Germline assignment: CDR1 MNHEY and CDR2 SVGEGT. CDR3 length equals 16 residues. Trimming removed 5 bases from V and 2 bases from J, with 19 bases in between. The CDR3 here is CASSTLGGPFTYEQYF. As DNA, the CDR3 is TGTGCCAGCAGTACCCTTGGGGGGCCCTTTACCTACGAGCAGTACTTC.

This clonotype was detected ten times or more. J is TRBJ2-7 and V is TRBV5-1; D uncertain. Trimming cost V 0 bases and J 1 base, with 8 bases left between them. Germline CDR1 reads SGHRS; CDR2 reads YFSETQ. This CDR3 has 14 residues. CDR3 sequence: CASSLDPRSYEQYF. As DNA, the CDR3 is TGCGCCAGCAGCTTGGACCCACGGTCCTACGAGCAGTACTTC.